The 8 T cell receptor beta chains below come from one sample, sequenced in a study of blood T cell repertoires in COVID-19. Using immunoSEQ multiplex PCR, the repertoire was profiled, and TCRdb retains in-frame clones only, with some absent. The sample has roughly 60,000 clones, approximately 90% seen once; the top ten hold roughly a tenth. The sequencing sample was made of peripheral blood. Receptors originate from a human donor with acute or convalescent COVID-19. The donor label of this sample is uncertain.

DNA of the CDR3: TGTGCCAGTAGTATAACGACCGGGACAGTTAGCAATCAGCCCCAGCATTTT. Translated: CASSITTGTVSNQPQHF. The rearrangement links TRBV19 to TRBJ1-5; 7 bases line up with TRBD1. CDR3 size: 17 residues. Per the germline V gene, CDR1 is LNHDA and CDR2 is SQIVND (reference sequence). The junction had 7 bases not matched to a gene; V was cut back by 2 bases and J by 0 bases. The whole variable domain, remainder taken from reference TRBV19 and TRBJ1-5, is DGGITQSPKYLFRKEGQNVTLSCEQNLNHDAMYWYRQDPGQGLRLIYYSQIVNDFQKGDIAEGYSVSREKKESFPLTVTSAQKNPTAFYLCASSITTGTVSNQPQHFGDGTRLSIL.

The chain couples TRBV27 to TRBJ2-2; 7 bases align to TRBD2. Germline V gene data show CDR1 as MNHEY and CDR2 as SMNVEV (reference sequence). The CDR3 is 13 amino acids. Trimming cost V 1 base and J 9 bases; bases outside gene matches: 2. Here the CDR3 DNA reads TGTGCCAGCAGTTTATGGGGGGGTAGGGAGCTGTTTTTT. This codes for CASSLWGGRELFF.

This clone was counted only a few times. The genes are TRBV7-6 and TRBJ1-1; no clear D gene. Germline values: CDR1 SGHVS, CDR2 FNYEAQ. The V end was cut by 5 bases, the J end by 3 bases, with 16 bases between. The CDR3 length is 15 residues. The CDR3 region has the DNA TGTGCCAGCAGCCCCCCGAAGAGCTCTTACACTGAAGCTTTCTTT. The encoded protein is CASSPPKSSYTEAFF.

The V and J genes are TRBV28 and TRBJ1-5; D unclear. This CDR3 is 15 amino acids long. The germline V gene has CDR1 MDHEN and CDR2 SYDVKM. Trimming pared 6 bases from V and 0 bases from J, leaving 12 bases between. CDR3 sequence (DNA): TGTGCCAGCAGCTCTCCCAGGTTTAGCAATCAGCCCCAGCATTTT. Encoded protein: CASSSPRFSNQPQHF.

The J gene is TRBJ1-5, the V gene TRBV7-9; TRBD1 might be the D (5 bases). In germline, CDR1 is SEHNR, CDR2 FQNEAQ (reference sequence). CDR3 length: 15 amino acids. Trimming stripped 1 base from V and 7 bases from J, with 14 bases between. CDR3 in amino acids: CASSLGAGGEQPQHF. As DNA, the CDR3 is TGTGCCAGCAGCTTAGGGGCAGGAGGGGAGCAGCCCCAGCATTTT.

The rearrangement uses TRBV29-1 and TRBJ2-2; D is unresolved. Germline-derived CDR1 and CDR2 are SQVTM and ANQGSEA. With 0 bases removed from V and 1 base from J, the gap between germline ends came to 6 bases. This CDR3 contains 14 residues. DNA for the CDR3: TGCAGCGTTGAAGAAACACAGAACACCGGGGAGCTGTTTTTT. This gives the protein CSVEETQNTGELFF.

This clone turned up a few times. This sequence joins TRBV28 and TRBJ2-7, with 9 bases fitting TRBD2. After removal of 8 bases from V and 3 bases from J, the junction contained 2 bases not matched to a gene. Germline CDR1 MDHEN, CDR2 SYDVKM. The CDR3 covers 12 residues. CDR3 bases: TGTGCCAGCCGTAGCGGGAGCTACGAGCAGTACTTC. This translates into CASRSGSYEQYF.

The chain employs TRBV16 and TRBJ1-2; D unresolved. V dropped 2 bases and J dropped 2 bases, with 12 bases sitting between them. The CDR3 is 15 residues long. Germline CDR1 KGHSY, CDR2 FQNENV. The CDR3 reads CASSQNGDLNYGYTF. As DNA, the CDR3 is TGTGCCAGCAGCCAAAACGGGGATCTCAACTATGGCTACACCTTC.